Listed below are T cell receptor beta chains from one sample, sequenced in a study of T cell responses to AZD1222 COVID-19 vaccine. Profiling relied on immunoSEQ multiplex PCR, and the TCRdb table lists in-frame clones only, not all of them. The table has around 50,000 clones, around four fifths seen once. The sequencing here drew on peripheral blood, taken on day 0 of AZD1222 vaccination. These receptors were collected from an adult in good health. Both conserved end residues are part of each CDR3. The D gene is left open where the match is weak. Where a row states a size, it is once, few, many or the class of an expanded clone; other rows omit it.

clone_size j_call v_call d_call cdr3_aa cdr3_nt
. TRBJ2-3 TRBV28 . CASKLALVTDTQYF TGTGCCAGCAAGCTAGCGCTAGTCACAGATACGCAGTATTTT
. TRBJ1-2 TRBV5-8 . CASSLTGKSYGYTF TGTGCCAGCAGCTTGACAGGGAAGAGCTATGGCTACACCTTC
. TRBJ1-4 TRBV5-1 TRBD1 CASSPTPTGGEKLFF TGCGCCAGCAGCCCAACCCCGACAGGGGGGGAAAAACTGTTTTTT
. TRBJ2-7 TRBV28 TRBD2 CASSLGGEEYEQYF TGTGCCAGCAGTTTAGGGGGGGAGGAGTACGAGCAGTACTTC
. TRBJ1-6 TRBV7-9 TRBD1 CASSLGRGILHSPLHF TGTGCCAGCAGCTTGGGCAGGGGGATTTTGCATTCACCCCTCCACTTT
. TRBJ1-1 TRBV5-1 . CASSGRDTEAFF TGCGCCAGCAGCGGGCGGGACACTGAAGCTTTCTTT
few TRBJ1-2 TRBV24-1 TRBD1 CATSEGGTPQTF TGTGCCACCAGTGAAGGGGGCACGCCCCAAACCTTC
. TRBJ1-5 TRBV7-2 . CASSPGAFNQPQHF TGTGCCAGCAGCCCCGGGGCCTTCAATCAGCCCCAGCATTTT
. TRBJ2-4 TRBV27 . CASSLDGALAKNIQYF TGTGCCAGCAGTTTAGACGGGGCTCTGGCCAAAAACATTCAGTACTTC
. TRBJ1-3 TRBV29-1 . CSVDGGRNTIYF TGCAGCGTTGATGGAGGGAGAAACACCATATATTTT
. TRBJ1-5 TRBV23-1 . CASSQHRQAPVLNQPQHF TGCGCCAGCAGTCAGCACAGACAGGCACCGGTCCTCAATCAGCCCCAGCATTTT
. TRBJ2-2 TRBV5-1 . CASSLDGGPGELFF TGCGCCAGCAGCTTGGACGGCGGACCCGGGGAGCTGTTTTTT
. TRBJ1-3 TRBV19 . CASSRDTFSGNTIYF TGTGCCAGTAGTCGGGATACCTTCTCTGGAAACACCATATATTTT
. TRBJ2-3 TRBV6-6 . CASSYGARRDTQYF TGTGCCAGCAGTTACGGGGCCCGTCGAGATACGCAGTATTTT